Listed here are 4 T cell receptor beta chains from one sample, sequenced in a study of T cells after yellow fever vaccination. MiXCR was run by TCRdb on the 5' RACE reads, yielding one entry per CDR3 protein. The sample includes about 130,000 distinct CDR3 sequences, roughly 6.7% of them seen just once. Sample: CD4+ T cells sorted from PBMCs, taken around 10 days after the first yellow fever vaccination. Receptors were obtained from a man between 18 and 35 years old who received the YFV17D yellow fever vaccine.

At least ten counts were recorded for this clonotype. For the CDR3, the DNA is TGTGCCAGCAAACAGGGATTAACCGGGGAGCTGTTTTTT. Its translation: CASKQGLTGELFF. The chain joins TRBV2 to TRBJ2-2, with D possibly being TRBD1 (6 bases). Trimming took off 7 bases at V and 5 bases at J, with 11 bases between the two ends. Per germline, CDR1 SNHLY and CDR2 FYNNEI. This CDR3 spans 13 amino acids.

This clonotype was recorded many times. The chain is built from TRBV10-3 and TRBJ2-1, with D hard to call. The CDR3 is 15 residues long. Germline V gene sequence: CDR1 ENHRY, CDR2 SYGVKD. The germline V and J ends were trimmed by 3 bases and 0 bases, with 9 bases remaining between them. CDR3 sequence: CAISEGHSSYNEQFF. The DNA for the CDR3 is TGTGCCATCAGTGAAGGCCATAGCTCCTACAATGAGCAGTTCTTC.

The rearrangement joins TRBV6-2 or TRBV6-3 to TRBJ1-2; 8 nucleotides match TRBD1. CDR1 is MNHEY and CDR2 is SVGEGT in the germline V gene. The length of the CDR3 is 15 residues. The ends lost 2 bases at V and 4 bases at J; junction bases unmatched: 6. As DNA, the CDR3 is TGTGCCAGCAGTTACCGCGCAGGGGGCTTCTATGGCTACACCTTC. Its translation: CASSYRAGGFYGYTF.

The V call is TRBV4-3, the J call TRBJ2-2; D might be TRBD1 (6 bases). Trimming stripped 0 bases from V and 3 bases from J, with 11 bases between. This CDR3 contains 16 residues. Germline CDR1 reads LGHNA; CDR2 reads YSLEER. Here the CDR3 reads CASSQEVQGHTGELFF. The CDR3 bases are TGCGCCAGCAGCCAAGAAGTACAGGGCCACACCGGGGAGCTGTTTTTT.